The 17 T cell receptor beta chains below come from one sample, sequenced in a study of T cell clones after liver transplantation. Clones were sequenced by immunoSEQ multiplex PCR, and TCRdb holds only the in-frame ones, with some missing. This sample yields 75,000 to 95,000 clones, of which less than 85% are seen a single time; over 2.5% belongs to the top ten. The sample was CD4+ T cells from blood, taken at the 22-month timepoint. The receptors stem from a human patient who received a liver transplant. Some of these T cells may belong to the graft donor.

V is TRBV5-6 and J is TRBJ2-1, with D uncertain. This CDR3 has 13 amino acids. The germline V gene encodes CDR1 SGHDT and CDR2 YYEEEE. V lost 4 bases and J lost 7, with 12 bases in between. CDR3 loop: CASSLGPTNEQFF. The CDR3 DNA follows: TGTGCCAGCAGCCTTGGCCCCACAAATGAGCAGTTCTTC.

This clone was picked up one time. The rearrangement uses TRBV15 and TRBJ2-5; unclear D gene. CDR3 length: 14 residues. Germline CDR1 is LNHNV and CDR2 is YYDKDF (reference sequence). Between the trimmed V and J ends, which lost 3 bases and 5 bases, there was a span of 13 bases. The CDR3 sequence is CATSSYLSLETQYF. Written as DNA, the CDR3 is TGTGCCACCAGCAGCTACCTTAGTTTGGAGACCCAGTACTTC. Full variable domain (rest looked up from reference TRBV15 and TRBJ2-5): DAMVIQNPRYQVTQFGKPVTLSCSQTLNHNVMYWYQQKSSQAPKLLFHYYDKDFNNEADTPDNFQSRRPNTSFCFLDIRSPGLGDTAMYLCATSSYLSLETQYFGPGTRLLVL.

The chain links TRBV15 to TRBJ1-2, with TRBD1 matching over 10 bases. Germline V CDR1 and CDR2: LNHNV, YYDKDF (reference sequence). The CDR3 is made up of 12 amino acids. V lost 8 bases, J lost 8 bases, and 5 bases stayed unmatched. The CDR3 here is CATATGGRGYTF. The DNA of the CDR3 is TGTGCCACCGCGACAGGGGGCAGGGGCTACACCTTC. The whole variable domain, filled in from reference TRBV15 and TRBJ1-2, reads DAMVIQNPRYQVTQFGKPVTLSCSQTLNHNVMYWYQQKSSQAPKLLFHYYDKDFNNEADTPDNFQSRRPNTSFCFLDIRSPGLGDTAMYLCATATGGRGYTFGSGTRLTVV.

J is TRBJ2-7 and V is TRBV5-4; D might be TRBD1 (6 bases). CDR3 length: 14 residues. In germline, CDR1 is SGHNT, CDR2 YYREEE (reference sequence). The V gene lost 6 bases and the J gene lost 2 bases, with 15 bases spanning the gap. The CDR3 region has the DNA TGTGCCAGCACCTATATCGACAGGACCTACGAGCAGTACTTC. As protein: CASTYIDRTYEQYF.

The rearrangement uses TRBV10-3 and TRBJ2-2; 7 positions match TRBD2. V lost 6 bases and J lost 6; bases outside the gene matches: 22. The germline V gene encodes CDR1 ENHRY and CDR2 SYGVKD. The CDR3 extends over 19 amino acids. This CDR3 reads CAISTALGSGHRVAGELFF. The CDR3 region has the DNA TGTGCCATCAGCACCGCCCTTGGTAGCGGGCATAGGGTCGCCGGGGAGCTGTTTTTT.

This chain uses TRBV5-1 with TRBJ2-6; D remains unclear. The ends were cut back, 0 bases at V and 4 bases at J, with 8 bases in the middle. The V gene's germline CDR1 is SGHRS and CDR2 YFSETQ. The CDR3 loop spans 15 amino acids. The CDR3 protein is CASSLAGSGANVLTF. CDR3 bases: TGCGCCAGCAGCTTGGCAGGAAGCGGGGCCAACGTCCTGACTTTC.

The rearrangement joins TRBV5-1 to TRBJ2-5; D is possibly TRBD1 or TRBD2 (5 bases each). The CDR3 is 15 residues long. Germline V gene sequence: CDR1 SGHRS, CDR2 YFSETQ. With 2 bases removed from V and 5 bases from J, the gap between germline ends came to 16 bases. CDR3 nucleotide sequence: TGCGCCAGCAGCTTTCCTTCGGGACGCGCGGAGACCCAGTACTTC. Protein: CASSFPSGRAETQYF. Complete variable domain (other parts from reference TRBV5-1 and TRBJ2-5): KAGVTQTPRYLIKTRGQQVTLSCSPISGHRSVSWYQQTPGQGLQFLFEYFSETQRNKGNFPGRFSGRQFSNSRSEMNVSTLELGDSALYLCASSFPSGRAETQYFGPGTRLLVL.

In its sample, this clone was seen a few times. This sequence joins TRBV19 and TRBJ1-1; D not certain. There are 17 residues in the CDR3. Trimming stripped 5 bases from V and 3 bases from J, with 22 bases between. In germline, CDR1 is LNHDA, CDR2 SQIVND (reference sequence). This CDR3 is CASSRGRGRWTDTEAFF. In DNA, the CDR3 is TGTGCCAGTAGTCGTGGACGGGGAAGATGGACCGACACTGAAGCTTTCTTT.

This chain joins TRBV7-2 and TRBJ2-7, with a possible D match to TRBD2 (6 bases). The V gene lost 5 bases and the J gene lost 2 bases, with 16 bases spanning the gap. CDR1 and CDR2 from the germline V gene are SGHTA and FQGNSA. The CDR3 runs to 15 residues. Here the CDR3 reads CASSKGGTVTYEQYF. The CDR3 DNA is TGTGCCAGCAGCAAAGGCGGGACGGTTACCTACGAGCAGTACTTC.

The chain links TRBV27 to TRBJ1-5; 7 bases line up with TRBD1. Germline assignment: CDR1 MNHEY and CDR2 SMNVEV (reference sequence). The CDR3 is 18 amino acids. The trim removed 5 bases at V and 0 bases at J, leaving 13 bases unmatched. This CDR3 reads CASSGKGPGQNSNQPQHF. The CDR3 nucleotides read TGTGCCAGCAGTGGGAAGGGACCGGGACAGAATAGCAATCAGCCCCAGCATTTT.

The gene calls are TRBV6-5 and TRBJ1-1; D remains unclear. The germline V gene has CDR1 MNHEY and CDR2 SVGAGI. The ends were cut back, 2 bases at V and 1 base at J, with 8 bases in the middle. This CDR3 comprises 14 residues. The chain's CDR3 is CASSYARRNTEAFF. CDR3 in DNA: TGTGCCAGCAGTTACGCACGGAGGAACACTGAAGCTTTCTTT.

The chain couples TRBV15 to TRBJ2-5; either TRBD1 or TRBD2 may fit D (5 bases each). The V end was cut by 0 bases, the J end by 1 base, with 12 bases between. CDR1 is LNHNV and CDR2 is YYDKDF in the germline V gene (reference sequence). The CDR3 has 16 amino acids. The chain's CDR3 is CATSRDLWGSQETQYF. DNA of the CDR3: TGTGCCACCAGCAGAGATCTCTGGGGGAGCCAAGAGACCCAGTACTTC.

The chain carries TRBV6-1 and TRBJ2-1; 9 bases agree with TRBD2. This CDR3 spans 15 amino acids. Germline V CDR1 and CDR2: MNHNS, SASEGT. Germline trimming cut 4 bases from V and 3 bases from J; bases unmatched to any gene: 4. The CDR3 region is CASSALAGIYNEQFF. The CDR3 bases are TGTGCCAGCAGTGCCCTAGCGGGGATCTACAATGAGCAGTTCTTC.

This chain joins TRBV5-4 and TRBJ1-4; D may be TRBD1 (6 bases). Per germline, CDR1 SGHNT and CDR2 YYREEE (reference sequence). Deletions cut 4 bases from V and 5 bases from J, with 15 bases between. The CDR3 runs 15 residues. The chain's CDR3 is CASSVPGQRNEKLFF. CDR3 in DNA: TGTGCCAGCAGCGTACCGGGACAAAGAAATGAAAAACTGTTTTTT.

The chain employs TRBV4-2 and TRBJ2-6; maybe TRBD2 (5 bases). V dropped 0 bases and J dropped 4 bases, with 10 bases sitting between them. Germline loops: CDR1 LGHNA, CDR2 YNFKEQ. The CDR3 runs 16 residues. CDR3 nucleotides: TGTGCCAGCAGCCAAGATCGGGGAGCCGGGGCCAACGTCCTGACTTTC. Its protein is CASSQDRGAGANVLTF.

The V and J genes are TRBV19 and TRBJ2-2; D unresolved. Germline lookup yields CDR1 LNHDA and CDR2 SQIVND (reference sequence). This CDR3 region has 12 residues. The V end was cut by 7 bases, the J end by 4 bases, with 7 bases between. The CDR3 nucleotides read TGTGCCAGTACCTCCGCCACCGGGGAGCTGTTTTTT. It is translated as CASTSATGELFF.

V and J are TRBV7-9 and TRBJ2-2, with D perhaps TRBD2 (6 bases). The CDR3 is 16 residues long. CDR1 is SEHNR, CDR2 FQNEAQ, per germline (reference sequence). The V end was cut by 4 bases, the J end by 1 base, with 13 bases between. The CDR3 region is CASSSVGSLNTGELFF. The DNA for the CDR3 is TGTGCCAGCAGCTCCGTCGGGAGCTTGAACACCGGGGAGCTGTTTTTT.